This record concerns one T cell receptor beta chain sequence. Its matching antigen is unknown. This CDR3 region has 18 residues. V lost 3 bases and J 3 bases, leaving 20 bases between the germline ends. The V gene's germline CDR1 is MDHEN and CDR2 SYDVKM. The data are from a study of shared clonotypes between healthy human individuals. Study results and caveats: It was the non-shared clonotypes that had lower generation probabilities than clonotypes shared by all four donors. Clonotype sharing among donors likely depends on sequencing depth. In the sorted subsets, rarefaction showed sequencing was incomplete despite large depth.

Profiled with immunoSEQ multiplex PCR; TCRdb holds only in-frame clones, not every one. In the table there are 600,000 to 800,000 clones, around 77% of which are singletons. This receptor was taken from a woman in her 30s in good health. Sequencing was done on a sample of memory CD4+ T cells sorted from blood. Subset indicated: CD45RA-negative fraction. This chain connects TRBV28 to TRBJ2-2; the D is unclear. The CDR3 region is CASSFSSWSPLDTGELFF. For the CDR3, the DNA is TGTGCCAGCAGTTTTTCAAGTTGGTCCCCACTGGACACCGGGGAGCTGTTTTTT.